These 31 T cell receptor beta chains share one sample of origin, sequenced in a study of T cells in Graves' hyperthyroidism and ophthalmopathy. TCR beta CDR3 sequences were amplified from RNA transcripts. The study used the HTBI primer set for a first-round RT-PCR of the TCR CDR3. In TCRdb, the multiplex PCR reads were re-called with MiXCR into one record per CDR3 protein. The data show approximately 530,000 distinct CDR3 sequences, 15% to 20% seen once. Input material: blood. These receptors were taken from a man in his forties or fifties with Graves' ophthalmopathy.

As to this clonotype: The junction and the germline gene differ at one end; a read error may be behind it. This rearrangement joins TRBV7-7 to TRBJ2-3; D may correspond to TRBD1 or TRBD2 (5 bases each). Germline lookup yields CDR1 SSHAT and CDR2 FNYEAQ (reference sequence). This CDR3 region has 13 residues. The CDR3 nucleotides are TGTGCTAGCAGCTTAGGCAGGGAGGATACGCAGTATTTT. This codes for CASSLGREDTQYF.

The sample holds a few counts of this clonotype. This chain links TRBV20-1 with TRBJ1-6, with D perhaps TRBD1 (5 bases). Trimming shortened V by 1 base and J by 10 bases, and 17 bases separated the two germline ends. The CDR3 loop spans 15 amino acids. Germline V gene lookup returns CDR1 DFQATT and CDR2 SNEGSKA (reference sequence). CDR3 coding DNA: TGCAGTGCTAGAGGGGCCAGGGCTCGGGGCTCACCCCTCCACTTT. Encoded protein: CSARGARARGSPLHF.

This clonotype was recorded a few times. The chain couples TRBV14 to TRBJ2-2; TRBD2 matches 11 bases. The CDR3 has 15 residues. Germline values: CDR1 SGHDN, CDR2 FVKESK. Trimming cost V 2 bases and J 9 bases; bases outside gene matches: 5. The CDR3 DNA reads as TGTGCCAGCAGCCAAACTAGCGGGAGTATCCGGGAGCTGTTTTTT. Translated: CASSQTSGSIRELFF.

This clonotype was recorded a few times. This chain joins TRBV19 and TRBJ2-3; perhaps TRBD1 as D (6 bases). Between the trimmed V and J ends, which lost 3 bases and 6 bases, there was a span of 13 bases. There are 14 residues in the CDR3. Germline CDR1 LNHDA, CDR2 SQIVND (reference sequence). The CDR3 spells CASSIEGDADTQYF. The CDR3 DNA is TGTGCCAGTAGTATTGAGGGGGATGCGGATACGCAGTATTTT.

This clonotype occurred a few times. The gene calls are TRBV11-3 and TRBJ2-4; the D is unclear. The germline V gene has CDR1 SGHNT and CDR2 YENEEA. The V end was cut by 4 bases, the J end by 0 bases, with 16 bases between. The CDR3 sequence is 17 residues long. The CDR3 spells CASSSQRDAIAKNIQYF. The CDR3 DNA reads as TGTGCCAGCAGCTCCCAGCGCGACGCAATAGCCAAAAACATTCAGTACTTC. The full variable domain, completed using reference TRBV11-3 and TRBJ2-4, is EAGVVQSPRYKIIEKKQPVAFWCNPISGHNTLYWYLQNLGQGPELLIRYENEEAVDDSQLPKDRFSAERLKGVDSTLKIQPAELGDSAVYLCASSSQRDAIAKNIQYFGAGTRLSVL.

The chain carries TRBV20-1 and TRBJ2-1; maybe TRBD2 (6 bases). The CDR3 consists of 14 residues. The V end lost 5 bases, the J end lost 7 bases, and 18 bases lay between the germline ends. Germline loops: CDR1 DFQATT, CDR2 SNEGSKA (reference sequence). For the CDR3, the DNA is TGCAGTGCTGGAGTTTTCGGGGGTAGGAATGAGCAGTTCTTC. This sequence encodes CSAGVFGGRNEQFF.

The chain has TRBV18 and TRBJ2-1; 8 nucleotides align to TRBD1. Germline trimming cut 4 bases from V and 3 bases from J; bases unmatched to any gene: 8. CDR3 length: 16 amino acids. Per the germline V gene, CDR1 is KGHSH and CDR2 is LQKENI. The CDR3 spells CASSLRTGLYYNEQFF. CDR3 coding DNA: TGTGCCAGCTCACTACGGACAGGGCTTTACTACAATGAGCAGTTCTTC.

This clonotype has just a few counts. The chain employs TRBV3-1 and TRBJ1-1; D ambiguous. This CDR3 has 14 residues. V lost 0 bases, J lost 4 bases, and 9 bases lay in between. CDR1 and CDR2 from the germline V gene are LGHDT and YNNKEL (reference sequence). CDR3 protein: CASSQEFSATEAFF. The CDR3 coding sequence is TGTGCCAGCAGCCAAGAATTTTCGGCCACTGAAGCTTTCTTT.

There are a few counts of this clonotype. The gene calls are TRBV6-1 and TRBJ2-7; D is unresolved. The CDR3 loop spans 13 amino acids. From germline, CDR1 is MNHNS and CDR2 SASEGT. Deletions cut 1 base from V and 5 bases from J, with 9 bases between. The CDR3 sequence is CASSEGIANEQYF. CDR3 DNA sequence: TGTGCCAGCAGTGAAGGGATAGCAAACGAGCAGTACTTC.

The V gene is TRBV4-1, the J gene TRBJ2-2; the match to TRBD1 covers 11 bases. Germline CDR1 is MGHRA and CDR2 is YSYEKL. This CDR3 has 17 residues. With 8 bases clipped from V and 3 bases from J, the junction kept 11 bases outside the gene matches. This CDR3 reads CASYRTGGILDTGELFF. CDR3 nucleotides: TGCGCCAGCTACCGGACAGGGGGCATTCTGGACACCGGGGAGCTGTTTTTT.

CDR3 sequence: CASSSRRGTTDTQYF. The CDR3 nucleotides read TGTGCCAGCAGCTCCCGCCGGGGGACCACAGATACGCAGTATTTT. This rearrangement joins TRBV5-4 to TRBJ2-3; D might be TRBD2 (6 bases). Germline assignment: CDR1 SGHNT and CDR2 YYREEE (reference sequence). With 3 bases removed from V and 2 bases from J, the gap between germline ends came to 13 bases. This CDR3 comprises 15 residues.

This clonotype turned up a few times. This rearrangement joins TRBV3-1 to TRBJ1-4; D unresolved. The CDR3 is 14 amino acids. Trimming removed 0 bases at V and 10 bases at J, with 12 bases between. From germline, CDR1 is LGHDT and CDR2 YNNKEL (reference sequence). The CDR3 sequence: CASSQDKKGGKLFF. The CDR3 nucleotides read TGTGCCAGCAGCCAAGATAAGAAGGGCGGAAAACTGTTTTTT.

Ten or more counts support this clonotype. The J gene is TRBJ2-7, the V gene TRBV28; 8 bases fit TRBD2. Germline V gene sequence: CDR1 MDHEN, CDR2 SYDVKM. J was trimmed by 3 bases and V by 7 bases; bases with no gene match: 8. The CDR3 loop spans 14 amino acids. The CDR3 region is CASKGQLAVYEQYF. For the CDR3, the DNA is TGTGCCAGCAAAGGCCAACTAGCGGTCTACGAGCAGTACTTC.

This clonotype came up many times. V gene TRBV28 combines with J gene TRBJ1-6; 7 positions agree with TRBD1. The CDR3 consists of 15 residues. V shed 8 bases and J 14 bases; nucleotides not matched to a gene: 18. The germline V gene encodes CDR1 MDHEN and CDR2 SYDVKM. The DNA of the CDR3 is TGTGCCAGCTACCAGGGGGGTGCTTCTGGGACGGCCCTCCACTTT. This encodes CASYQGGASGTALHF. Filled out from reference TRBV28 and TRBJ1-6, the complete variable domain reads DVKVTQSSRYLVKRTGEKVFLECVQDMDHENMFWYRQDPGLGLRLIYFSYDVKMKEKGDIPEGYSVSREKKERFSLILESASTNQTSMYLCASYQGGASGTALHFGNGTRLTVT.

The CDR3: CASSLGPRDSNQPQHF. The CDR3 DNA follows: TGTGCCAGCAGCTTAGGTCCGCGAGATAGCAATCAGCCCCAGCATTTT. This rearrangement joins TRBV7-2 to TRBJ1-5, with D unclear. Deletions cut 1 base from V and 0 bases from J, with 10 bases between. CDR1 is SGHTA and CDR2 is FQGNSA in the germline V gene. This CDR3 has 16 amino acids.

V usage is TRBV9 and J usage is TRBJ1-1, with D maybe TRBD1 (6 bases). Looked up from germline, CDR1 is SGDLS and CDR2 is YYNGEE. Trimming left V 4 bases short and J 0 bases short, with 19 bases between. The CDR3 runs to 17 residues. The CDR3 loop is CASSWGRSLGVNTEAFF. The CDR3, as DNA: TGTGCCAGCAGCTGGGGGCGGTCTCTGGGGGTGAACACTGAAGCTTTCTTT.

In this sample, this clonotype turned up many times. The chain recombines TRBV3-1 with TRBJ1-6, with unresolved D. With 4 bases removed from V and 8 bases from J, the gap between germline ends came to 9 bases. The CDR3 is 13 amino acids. Germline CDR1 and CDR2: LGHDT and YNNKEL (reference sequence). CDR3 in DNA: TGTGCCAGCAGCCCGACACAGCATTCACCCCTCCACTTT. It translates to CASSPTQHSPLHF. Combining the CDR3 with reference TRBV3-1 and TRBJ1-6 gives the whole variable domain DTAVSQTPKYLVTQMGNDKSIKCEQNLGHDTMYWYKQDSKKFLKIMFSYNNKELIINETVPNRFSPKSPDKAHLNLHINSLELGDSAVYFCASSPTQHSPLHFGNGTRLTVT.

The chain couples TRBV2 to TRBJ1-2, with 7 bases identical to TRBD1. Germline CDR1 and CDR2: SNHLY and FYNNEI. Germline trimming cut 8 bases from V and 3 bases from J; bases unmatched to any gene: 12. The CDR3 is 15 amino acids. CDR3 region: CASFPGGSLDYGYTF. The CDR3 DNA sequence: TGTGCCAGCTTCCCAGGGGGATCCTTAGACTATGGCTACACCTTC.

This clonotype was observed a few times. This chain links TRBV12-3 or TRBV12-4 with TRBJ1-2, with 7 bases matching TRBD1. This CDR3 has 12 residues. The J segment lost 8 bases and the V segment lost 5 bases, leaving 5 bases of the junction unmatched. CDR3 sequence reads: CASSKTGVGYTF. In DNA form, the CDR3 reads TGTGCCAGCAGTAAAACAGGGGTGGGCTACACCTTC.

This clonotype was observed a handful of times. The gene calls are TRBV20-1 and TRBJ2-5; no reliable D call. Trimming took off 2 bases at V and 13 bases at J, with 11 bases between the two ends. The length of the CDR3 is 10 residues. Germline CDR1 and CDR2: DFQATT and SNEGSKA (reference sequence). The DNA for the CDR3 is TGCAGTGCTAGATACGTTTCTACGTACTTC. Protein product: CSARYVSTYF.

This clonotype was counted many times. This chain joins TRBV5-6 and TRBJ2-2; no definite D call. This CDR3 region has 16 residues. V lost 0 bases and J lost 0, with 9 bases in between. Germline V gives CDR1 SGHDT, CDR2 YYEEEE. CDR3 in DNA: TGTGCCAGCAGCTTGGTCAGCCGCTCGAACACCGGGGAGCTGTTTTTT. Protein product: CASSLVSRSNTGELFF.

The table lists this clonotype with a few counts. The chain links TRBV20-1 to TRBJ2-3; D perhaps matches TRBD2 (5 bases). Germline V gives CDR1 DFQATT, CDR2 SNEGSKA (reference sequence). CDR3 size: 15 residues. The V end was cut by 6 bases, the J end by 4 bases, with 20 bases between. DNA for the CDR3: TGCAGTGCCCCCTCAGTTCCGGGGAATTCAGATACGCAGTATTTT. This translates into CSAPSVPGNSDTQYF.

The chain is built from TRBV6-1 and TRBJ1-5, with D tentatively TRBD1 (5 bases). The germline V gene has CDR1 MNHNS and CDR2 SASEGT. The CDR3 consists of 16 residues. Trimming left V 6 bases short and J 0 bases short, with 15 bases between. CDR3 bases: TGTGCCAGCAGCTATGCCGGGGGATATAGCAATCAGCCCCAGCATTTT. Its protein is CASSYAGGYSNQPQHF.

This clonotype occurred many times. The chain uses TRBV11-2 and TRBJ2-3; D is possibly TRBD2 (6 bases). Trimming removed 4 bases at V and 2 bases at J, with 13 bases between. This CDR3 region has 15 residues. The germline gives CDR1 SGHAT, CDR2 FQNNGV. The CDR3 here is CASSSGLPNTDTQYF. The CDR3 DNA is TGTGCCAGCAGCTCGGGACTTCCTAACACAGATACGCAGTATTTT.

Ten or more counts support this clonotype. This chain uses TRBV20-1 with TRBJ1-2; 8 bases are shared with TRBD1. Losses at the gene ends were 4 bases for V and 1 base for J; bases not matched to a gene: 8. The CDR3 loop spans 15 amino acids. CDR1 DFQATT and CDR2 SNEGSKA come from the germline V gene (reference sequence). The CDR3 DNA is TGCAGTGCTAAACCCGGGACAGGAGTTAACTATGGCTACACCTTC. Translating it yields CSAKPGTGVNYGYTF.

The chain links TRBV30 to TRBJ2-7, with D possibly TRBD2 on 6 matching bases. The CDR3 has 11 amino acids. Trimming pared 4 bases from V and 5 bases from J, leaving 9 bases between. CDR1 and CDR2 from the germline V gene are GTSNPN and SVGIG (reference sequence). In DNA, the CDR3 is TGTGCCTGGAAGCGGGTCCACGAGCAGTACTTC. This codes for CAWKRVHEQYF.

The chain uses TRBV5-5 and TRBJ1-4, with TRBD1 as a possible D gene (5 bases). V lost 2 bases and J lost 6, with 11 bases in between. The CDR3 contains 14 residues. Germline CDR1 SGHKS, CDR2 YYEKEE (reference sequence). The CDR3 loop is CASSLRDPYEKLFF. In DNA form, the CDR3 reads TGTGCCAGCAGCTTAAGGGACCCCTATGAAAAACTGTTTTTT. The whole variable domain, filled in from reference TRBV5-5 and TRBJ1-4, reads DAGVTQSPTHLIKTRGQQVTLRCSPISGHKSVSWYQQVLGQGPQFIFQYYEKEERGRGNFPDRFSARQFPNYSSELNVNALLLGDSALYLCASSLRDPYEKLFFGSGTQLSVL.

The genes are TRBV20-1 and TRBJ2-2; tentatively, D is TRBD1 or TRBD2 (6 bases each). Germline V gives CDR1 DFQATT, CDR2 SNEGSKA (reference sequence). The CDR3 is 14 amino acids. The CDR3 DNA is TGCGGGCTGGAGGGCAGGGGATACACCGGGGAGCTGTTTTTT. Translated: CGLEGRGYTGELFF.

Only a few counts were recorded for this clonotype. This sequence joins TRBV2 and TRBJ1-2; no firm D call. Per the germline V gene, CDR1 is SNHLY and CDR2 is FYNNEI. Trimming took 6 bases from V and 2 from J, leaving 7 bases between them. The CDR3 runs 12 residues. The CDR3 loop is CASRVGNYGYTF. The CDR3 nucleotides are TGTGCCAGCAGGGTCGGAAACTATGGCTACACCTTC.

This clonotype showed up many times. The chain uses TRBV12-3 or TRBV12-4 and TRBJ2-1; either TRBD1 or TRBD2 may supply D (5 bases each). V shed 7 bases and J shed 4 bases, with 14 bases lying between them. The CDR3 loop spans 14 amino acids. The CDR3 bases are TGTGCCAGCATCAACCCCGAGGGGTACAATGAGCAGTTCTTC. Translating it yields CASINPEGYNEQFF.

J is TRBJ2-3 and V is TRBV2, with unresolved D. Per the germline V gene, CDR1 is SNHLY and CDR2 is FYNNEI. V dropped 1 base and J dropped 0 bases, with 5 bases sitting between them. This CDR3 comprises 14 residues. The CDR3 sequence is CASSEGVSTDTQYF. The CDR3 DNA reads TGTGCCAGCAGTGAAGGCGTCAGCACAGATACGCAGTATTTT.